The 25 T cell receptor beta chains below all came from one sample that was sequenced in a study of OX40 agonist ivuxolimab in advanced cancers. Sequenced by immunoSEQ multiplex PCR; TCRdb stores in-frame clones only, minus some. The sample lists about 68,000 clones, about 90% seen once, with 0.3% to 0.35% in the top ten. This specimen was CD4+ or CD8+ T cells sorted from blood, taken in a trial of the OX40 agonist ivuxolimab. The receptors come from an adult with an advanced solid tumor such as melanoma, head and neck, liver or kidney cancer.

This chain joins TRBV2 and TRBJ1-1; D not certain. V lost 2 bases and J 0 bases, leaving 13 bases between the germline ends. Looked up from germline, CDR1 is SNHLY and CDR2 is FYNNEI. CDR3 size: 16 residues. The CDR3 loop reads CASSEQSKRLNTEAFF. DNA of the CDR3: TGTGCCAGCAGTGAACAGTCCAAGAGGTTGAACACTGAAGCTTTCTTT.

The chain carries TRBV19 and TRBJ1-1, with D unclear. Trimming pared 8 bases from V and 2 bases from J, leaving 12 bases between. The CDR3 has 13 amino acids. The germline CDR1 and CDR2 sequences are LNHDA and SQIVND (reference sequence). The CDR3 nucleotides are TGTGCCAGTCGATCTCGGGGTAACACTGAAGCTTTCTTT. Protein sequence: CASRSRGNTEAFF.

This chain uses TRBV5-6 with TRBJ2-7; a weak D match, TRBD2 (5 bases). V lost 4 bases and J 3 bases, leaving 20 bases between the germline ends. Looked up from germline, CDR1 is SGHDT and CDR2 is YYEEEE. The CDR3 length is 16 residues. The CDR3 is CASSLRSVGALYEQYF. DNA of the CDR3: TGTGCCAGCAGCCTGCGGTCCGTGGGAGCGCTCTACGAGCAGTACTTC.

The rearrangement uses TRBV11-2 and TRBJ1-3; 7 bases are a match to TRBD1. The CDR3 has 15 amino acids. Germline V gene sequence: CDR1 SGHAT, CDR2 FQNNGV. J gave up 2 bases and V 4 bases, and 5 bases lay outside the gene matches. DNA for the CDR3: TGTGCCAGCAGCTCAAACGACAGGGCTGGAAACACCATATATTTT. Protein sequence: CASSSNDRAGNTIYF.

The chain uses TRBV6-1 and TRBJ1-6; tentative D call: TRBD1 (5 bases). The CDR3 extends over 15 amino acids. Germline-derived CDR1 and CDR2 are MNHNS and SASEGT. With 9 bases removed from V and 5 bases from J, the gap between germline ends came to 17 bases. CDR3 sequence: CASSPRGVHNSPLHF. For the CDR3, the DNA is TGTGCCAGTAGCCCGCGGGGGGTTCATAATTCACCCCTCCACTTT.

The CDR3 loop reads CASSADRRRGYTF. The CDR3 DNA is TGTGCCAGCAGCGCTGACAGGCGTCGTGGCTACACCTTC. This sequence joins TRBV7-2 and TRBJ1-2; possible D gene TRBD1, 6 bases. Trimming removed 5 bases at V and 7 bases at J, with 14 bases between. The V gene's germline CDR1 is SGHTA and CDR2 FQGNSA. The CDR3 covers 13 residues.

This sequence joins TRBV27 and TRBJ1-5; TRBD1 aligns across 7 bases. With 2 bases clipped from V and 3 bases from J, the junction kept 7 bases outside the gene matches. The CDR3 totals 16 residues. Germline-derived CDR1 and CDR2 are MNHEY and SMNVEV (reference sequence). The CDR3 nucleotides are TGTGCCAGCAGTTTACTCCGGGACAGCCCCAATCAGCCCCAGCATTTT. Encoded protein: CASSLLRDSPNQPQHF.

The V call is TRBV11-2, the J call TRBJ2-7; D gene uncertain. CDR1 SGHAT and CDR2 FQNNGV come from the germline V gene. The V end was cut by 4 bases, the J end by 2 bases, with 6 bases between. This CDR3 contains 12 residues. This CDR3 reads CASSSGPYEQYF. The CDR3 DNA reads TGTGCCAGCAGCTCAGGTCCCTACGAGCAGTACTTC.

In its sample, this clone was seen once. The rearrangement uses TRBV6-6 and TRBJ2-5, with 7 bases fitting TRBD1. Germline V CDR1 and CDR2: MNHNY, SVGAGI (reference sequence). The ends lost 4 bases at V and 4 bases at J; junction bases unmatched: 9. This CDR3 is built from 15 residues. Here the CDR3 DNA reads TGTGCCAGCAGTTCGGACAGGACGCCAACAGAGACCCAGTACTTC. Translated: CASSSDRTPTETQYF.

The chain combines TRBV5-4 with TRBJ2-1; D may match TRBD1 or TRBD2 (6 bases each). Trimming stripped 10 bases from V and 7 bases from J, with 21 bases between. The germline V gene has CDR1 SGHNT and CDR2 YYREEE (reference sequence). The CDR3 runs to 14 residues. The CDR3 sequence: CASSPGGASNEQFF. The CDR3 bases are TGTGCCTCTTCCCCCGGGGGCGCATCGAATGAGCAGTTCTTC.

The chain is built from TRBV19 and TRBJ1-5; D is undetermined. CDR1 is LNHDA and CDR2 is SQIVND in the germline V gene (reference sequence). Trimming took off 8 bases at V and 0 bases at J, with 8 bases between the two ends. The CDR3 runs to 13 residues. The CDR3 reads CASRLYSNQPQHF. CDR3 bases: TGTGCCAGTCGGCTCTATAGCAATCAGCCCCAGCATTTT.

The V call is TRBV5-1, the J call TRBJ2-2; D is undetermined. Deletions cut 0 bases from V and 7 bases from J, with 16 bases between. Germline values: CDR1 SGHRS, CDR2 YFSETQ. This CDR3 has 16 residues. CDR3 region: CASSLAGKVAHGELFF. CDR3 in DNA: TGCGCCAGCAGCTTGGCTGGGAAAGTCGCACACGGGGAGCTGTTTTTT.

V and J are TRBV7-3 and TRBJ1-2; D call uncertain. Germline V gene data show CDR1 as SGHTA and CDR2 as FQGTGA. CDR3 size: 13 residues. The germline V and J ends were trimmed by 2 bases and 4 bases, with 8 bases remaining between them. CDR3 coding DNA: TGTGCCAGCAGCTTAGCCGACCGCTATGGCTACACCTTC. It is translated as CASSLADRYGYTF.

The chain employs TRBV19 and TRBJ2-5; D may be TRBD2 (5 bases). Germline V gene data show CDR1 as LNHDA and CDR2 as SQIVND (reference sequence). V was shortened by 4 bases and J by 5 bases, with 17 bases between the two germline ends. This CDR3 has 15 residues. The CDR3 sequence is CASSTKDFTGETQYF. The CDR3 DNA reads TGTGCCAGTAGTACAAAAGACTTCACGGGGGAGACCCAGTACTTC.

This clone has a handful of counts. The chain uses TRBV10-3 and TRBJ2-5, with D possibly TRBD2 on 6 matching bases. Between the trimmed V and J ends, which lost 10 bases and 1 base, there was a span of 10 bases. The CDR3 sequence is 12 residues long. The germline V gene has CDR1 ENHRY and CDR2 SYGVKD. CDR3 sequence: CATGTFQETQYF. CDR3 coding DNA: TGTGCCACCGGGACTTTCCAAGAGACCCAGTACTTC.

The chain employs TRBV19 and TRBJ2-7; D call uncertain. V lost 2 bases, J lost 1 base, and 9 bases lay in between. Germline V gives CDR1 LNHDA, CDR2 SQIVND (reference sequence). This CDR3 has 14 residues. The CDR3 DNA reads TGTGCCAGTAGTATATCGAGGCAGTCCTACGAGCAGTACTTC. This gives the protein CASSISRQSYEQYF.

This clone was seen only once. This chain uses TRBV7-3 with TRBJ2-1, with 8 nucleotides matching TRBD2. V shed 2 bases, J shed 1 base, and the junction held 4 bases outside the gene matches. Germline V gene data show CDR1 as SGHTA and CDR2 as FQGTGA. This CDR3 comprises 16 residues. CDR3 sequence reads: CASSLAIAGSYNEQFF. CDR3 DNA sequence: TGTGCCAGCAGCTTAGCCATAGCGGGGTCCTACAATGAGCAGTTCTTC. Together with reference TRBV7-3 and TRBJ2-1, the CDR3 gives the full variable domain: GAGVSQTPSNKVTEKGKYVELRCDPISGHTALYWYRQSLGQGPEFLIYFQGTGAADDSGLPNDRFFAVRPEGSVSTLKIQRTERGDSAVYLCASSLAIAGSYNEQFFGPGTRLTVL.

In DNA form, the CDR3 reads TGTGCCAGCAGCCTTACCGGGGAGCTGTTTTTT. Its translation: CASSLTGELFF. V is TRBV9 and J is TRBJ2-2; D is ambiguous. The CDR3 length is 11 residues. The germline V and J ends were trimmed by 4 bases and 5 bases, with 3 bases remaining between them. From germline, CDR1 is SGDLS and CDR2 YYNGEE.

This clone was seen a few times. This chain uses TRBV6-5 with TRBJ1-1; D remains unclear. Per germline, CDR1 MNHEY and CDR2 SVGAGI. With 8 bases removed from V and 4 bases from J, the gap between germline ends came to 2 bases. This CDR3 comprises 9 residues. CDR3 in DNA: TGTGCCAGCTCCACTGAAGCTTTCTTT. Protein: CASSTEAFF.

The V call is TRBV7-9, the J call TRBJ2-2; the D is unclear. Per germline, CDR1 SEHNR and CDR2 FQNEAQ (reference sequence). Trimming stripped 6 bases from V and 0 bases from J, with 5 bases between. The CDR3 is 13 amino acids. CDR3 DNA: TGTGCCAGCAGTCGTGCGAACACCGGGGAGCTGTTTTTT. Protein: CASSRANTGELFF.

This chain's CDR3 is CASSKGLAGGGTDTQYF. DNA of the CDR3: TGTGCCAGCAGCAAGGGACTAGCGGGAGGAGGTACAGATACGCAGTATTTT. V and J are TRBV7-9 and TRBJ2-3, with 15 positions matching TRBD2. This CDR3 has 17 amino acids. Trimming cost V 5 bases and J 3 bases; bases outside gene matches: 6. The germline gives CDR1 SEHNR, CDR2 FQNEAQ (reference sequence).

The V call is TRBV27, the J call TRBJ2-1; 14 bases are a match to TRBD2. The length of the CDR3 is 15 residues. CDR1 and CDR2 (germline): MNHEY, SMNVEV (reference sequence). Losses at the gene ends were 5 bases for V and 9 bases for J; bases not matched to a gene: 6. DNA for the CDR3: TGTGCCAGCAGTCTGACTAGCGGGAGGGCCCTTGAGCAGTTCTTC. Translated, it gives CASSLTSGRALEQFF.

V usage is TRBV19 and J usage is TRBJ2-5; the match to TRBD1 covers 7 bases. CDR1 is LNHDA and CDR2 is SQIVND in the germline V gene (reference sequence). V shed 4 bases, J shed 2 bases, and the junction held 4 bases outside the gene matches. The CDR3 is 14 residues long. CDR3 amino acids: CASSRDREQETQYF. Written as DNA, the CDR3 is TGTGCCAGTAGTAGAGACAGGGAGCAAGAGACCCAGTACTTC.

The CDR3 region is CASSVVGFETDTQYF. CDR3 DNA sequence: TGTGCCAGCAGCGTAGTAGGGTTTGAGACAGATACGCAGTATTTT. The genes are TRBV9 and TRBJ2-3; D is uncertain. This CDR3 contains 15 residues. Deletions cut 0 bases from V and 3 bases from J, with 11 bases between. Germline assignment: CDR1 SGDLS and CDR2 YYNGEE.

This clone occurred once. The chain recombines TRBV28 with TRBJ1-6; tentatively, D is TRBD1 (6 bases). There are 15 residues in the CDR3. CDR1 and CDR2 from the germline V gene are MDHEN and SYDVKM. Trimming pared 7 bases from V and 7 bases from J, leaving 17 bases between. CDR3 amino acids: CASTPRGAGNSPLHF. CDR3 bases: TGTGCCAGCACCCCCCGGGGGGCTGGGAATTCACCCCTCCACTTT.